The source of this T cell receptor beta chain is a study of blood T cell repertoires in COVID-19. Assay used: immunoSEQ multiplex PCR; TCRdb lists only in-frame clones, some missing. The sample includes 120,000 to 150,000 clones, approximately 84% seen only once; the top ten take 4.5% to 6%. Germline V gene data show CDR1 as MDHEN and CDR2 as SYDVKM. Losses at the gene ends were 11 bases for V and 0 bases for J; bases not matched to a gene: 7. The CDR3 loop spans 14 amino acids. The chain combines TRBV28 with TRBJ1-5, with 7 nucleotides matching TRBD1. This clonotype originated in a man in his forties with acute COVID-19. Material: PBMCs or T cells enriched from blood (not recorded which). CDR3 region: CAEGAPYSNQPQHF. CDR3 bases: TGTGCCGAGGGGGCCCCATATAGCAATCAGCCCCAGCATTTT.